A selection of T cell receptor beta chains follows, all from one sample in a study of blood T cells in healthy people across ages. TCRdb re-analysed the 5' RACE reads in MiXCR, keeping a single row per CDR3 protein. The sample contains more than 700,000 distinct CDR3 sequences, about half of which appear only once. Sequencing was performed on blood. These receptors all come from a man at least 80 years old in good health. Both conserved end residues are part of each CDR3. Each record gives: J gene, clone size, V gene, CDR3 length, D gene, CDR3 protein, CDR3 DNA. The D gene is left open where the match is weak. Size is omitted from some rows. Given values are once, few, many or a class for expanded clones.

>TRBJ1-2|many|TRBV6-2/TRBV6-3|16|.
CASSITTGNINYGYTF
TGTGCCAGCAGCATTACTACCGGGAACATTAACTATGGCTACACCTTC
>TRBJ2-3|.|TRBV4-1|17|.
CASSQDYNRGWTDTQYF
TGCGCCAGCAGCCAAGATTATAACCGCGGATGGACAGATACGCAGTATTTT
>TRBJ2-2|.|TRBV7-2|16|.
CASSLEGTMNTGELFF
TGTGCCAGCAGCTTAGAGGGGACCATGAACACCGGGGAGCTGTTTTTT
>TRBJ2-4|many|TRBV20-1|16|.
CSARDPRGSAKNIQYF
TGCAGTGCTAGAGATCCTCGCGGATCAGCCAAAAACATTCAGTACTTC
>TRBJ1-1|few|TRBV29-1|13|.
CSAVMDRATEAFF
TGCAGCGCGGTGATGGATAGGGCCACTGAAGCTTTCTTT
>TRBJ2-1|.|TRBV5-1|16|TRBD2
CASSLGWTSGSDEQFF
TGCGCCAGCAGCTTGGGTTGGACTAGCGGGAGTGATGAGCAGTTCTTC
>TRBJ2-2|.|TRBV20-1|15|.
CSARVQLALGGELFF
TGCAGTGCTAGAGTTCAGCTAGCCCTGGGCGGGGAGCTGTTTTTT
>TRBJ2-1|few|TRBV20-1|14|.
CSAAGFNRYNEQFF
TGCAGTGCCGCAGGTTTTAATCGGTACAATGAGCAGTTCTTC
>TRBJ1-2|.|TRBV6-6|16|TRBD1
CASSYSTGTVLYGYTF
TGTGCCAGCAGTTACTCGACCGGGACAGTTTTGTACGGCTACACCTTC
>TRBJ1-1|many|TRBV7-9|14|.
CASSLRSLNTEAFF
TGTGCCAGCAGCTTAAGATCCCTGAACACTGAAGCTTTCTTT
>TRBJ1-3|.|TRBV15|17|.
CATSREGSTFSGNTIYF
TGTGCCACCAGCAGAGAGGGATCGACCTTCTCTGGAAACACCATATATTTT